These 32 T cell receptor beta chains were all obtained from the same sample, sequenced in a study of T cell responses to AZD1222 COVID-19 vaccine. Profiling relied on immunoSEQ multiplex PCR, and the TCRdb table lists in-frame clones only, not all of them. The data show more than 95,000 clones, approximately 88% seen once. Sequencing was performed on peripheral blood, taken on day 0 of AZD1222 vaccination. These receptors came from an adult in good health.

The chain joins TRBV29-1 to TRBJ1-5; 8 bases fit TRBD1. V shed 5 bases and J 2 bases; nucleotides not matched to a gene: 5. This CDR3 has 14 residues. The germline gives CDR1 SQVTM, CDR2 ANQGSEA. The CDR3 DNA follows: TGCAGCGTTCGACAGGGGTGGGGCAATCAGCCCCAGCATTTT. Residues: CSVRQGWGNQPQHF. Using reference TRBV29-1 and TRBJ1-5 for the parts outside the CDR3, the full variable domain is SAVISQKPSRDICQRGTSLTIQCQVDSQVTMMFWYRQQPGQSLTLIATANQGSEATYESGFVIDKFPISRPNLTFSTLTVSNMSPEDSSIYLCSVRQGWGNQPQHFGDGTRLSIL.

The chain employs TRBV3-1 (or the pseudogene TRBV3-2) and TRBJ2-7, with TRBD2 as a possible D gene (5 bases). The V gene's germline CDR1 is LGHDT and CDR2 YNNKEL (reference sequence). V lost 0 bases to trimming and J lost 3 bases, with 21 bases between them. This CDR3 is 18 amino acids long. The CDR3 DNA reads as TGTGCCAGCAGCCAAGAGGCTAGAGGGCTATACCCTCTCTACGAGCAGTACTTC. Encoded protein: CASSQEARGLYPLYEQYF.

This clone was counted a single time. The rearrangement links TRBV7-9 to TRBJ1-4, with TRBD1 matching over 7 bases. This CDR3 region has 15 residues. Germline V gene lookup returns CDR1 SEHNR and CDR2 FQNEAQ (reference sequence). V gave up 5 bases and J gave up 8 bases; unmatched junction bases: 11. The CDR3 spells CASSVGLTGREKLFF. DNA of the CDR3: TGTGCCAGCAGCGTGGGGTTGACAGGGCGAGAAAAACTGTTTTTT.

J is TRBJ2-3 and V is TRBV5-1; D not resolved. CDR1 and CDR2 (germline): SGHRS, YFSETQ. Trimming cost V 0 bases and J 4 bases, with 12 bases left between them. The CDR3 has 15 residues. CDR3 amino acids: CASSLADPLADTQYF. The DNA for the CDR3 is TGCGCCAGCAGCTTGGCCGACCCCCTTGCAGATACGCAGTATTTT.

This clone has just one count. The rearrangement joins TRBV28 to TRBJ1-1, with a weak D call TRBD1 (6 bases). Deletions cut 5 bases from V and 3 bases from J, with 13 bases between. CDR1 and CDR2 (germline): MDHEN, SYDVKM. CDR3 length: 14 residues. This CDR3 is CASSPPAGDTEAFF. The CDR3 coding sequence is TGTGCCAGCAGTCCCCCGGCAGGGGACACTGAAGCTTTCTTT.

The rearrangement joins TRBV19 to TRBJ1-2; the D is unclear. The CDR3 extends over 11 amino acids. CDR1 is LNHDA, CDR2 SQIVND, per germline (reference sequence). The ends were cut back, 1 base at V and 8 bases at J, with 5 bases in the middle. The CDR3 DNA follows: TGTGCCAGTAGTATAGTTGGGGGCTACACCTTC. Amino acids: CASSIVGGYTF.

The rearrangement joins TRBV4-1 to TRBJ2-1; possible D gene TRBD2, 6 bases. Germline lookup yields CDR1 MGHRA and CDR2 YSYEKL. Trimming removed 0 bases from V and 10 bases from J, with 10 bases in between. The CDR3 runs to 13 residues. The CDR3 coding sequence is TGCGCCAGCAGCCAAGACTCCGGAGGGGAGCAGTTCTTC. Encoded protein: CASSQDSGGEQFF.

This chain uses TRBV5-4 with TRBJ2-5; D uncertain. V was shortened by 2 bases and J by 1 base, with 9 bases between the two germline ends. Germline CDR1 reads SGHNT; CDR2 reads YYREEE (reference sequence). CDR3 size: 14 residues. CDR3 DNA sequence: TGTGCCAGCAGCTTCGGCAGGTCCCAAGAGACCCAGTACTTC. This sequence encodes CASSFGRSQETQYF. The variable domain in full, with the rest retrieved from reference TRBV5-4 and TRBJ2-5, is ETGVTQSPTHLIKTRGQQVTLRCSSQSGHNTVSWYQQALGQGPQFIFQYYREEENGRGNFPPRFSGLQFPNYSSELNVNALELDDSALYLCASSFGRSQETQYFGPGTRLLVL.

The chain employs TRBV11-2 and TRBJ2-7; D possibly uses TRBD1 or TRBD2 (7 bases each). The germline gives CDR1 SGHAT, CDR2 FQNNGV. This CDR3 is 14 amino acids long. Deletions cut 1 base from V and 9 bases from J, with 16 bases between. CDR3 nucleotides: TGTGCCAGCAGCTTAGCGGGAGGCCCAGGGGGGCAGTACTTC. Its translation is CASSLAGGPGGQYF.

V is TRBV19 and J is TRBJ1-6; TRBD1 aligns across 7 bases. The CDR3 length is 14 residues. The J segment lost 4 bases and the V segment lost 7 bases, leaving 4 bases of the junction unmatched. Germline lookup yields CDR1 LNHDA and CDR2 SQIVND (reference sequence). The CDR3 is CASNSGGYNSPLHF. In DNA form, the CDR3 reads TGTGCCAGTAACTCAGGGGGTTATAATTCACCCCTCCACTTT.

The chain carries TRBV9 and TRBJ2-7; no clear D. V was cut by 2 bases and J by 2 bases, with 8 bases left in between. The CDR3 has 13 residues. CDR1 is SGDLS and CDR2 is YYNGEE in the germline V gene. This CDR3 is CASSVAPTYEQYF. DNA for the CDR3: TGTGCCAGCAGCGTGGCACCCACCTACGAGCAGTACTTC.

The sample holds a few counts of this clone. The chain couples TRBV7-9 to TRBJ1-3, with no clear D. The V gene's germline CDR1 is SEHNR and CDR2 FQNEAQ (reference sequence). V gave up 2 bases and J gave up 4 bases, with 9 bases separating them. The CDR3 loop spans 14 amino acids. In nucleotides, the CDR3 is TGTGCCAGCAGCTTACAAATGCTGGGAAACACCATATATTTT. This translates into CASSLQMLGNTIYF.

The V gene is TRBV6-1, the J gene TRBJ2-7; a possible D gene is TRBD1 (6 bases). CDR3 length: 17 amino acids. The V gene's germline CDR1 is MNHNS and CDR2 SASEGT. V was pared by 1 base and J by 3 bases, with 19 bases between. DNA for the CDR3: TGTGCCAGCAGTGAAGAGTTTGCCTTCAGGGGTTTCTACGAGCAGTACTTC. Translated: CASSEEFAFRGFYEQYF.

The chain links TRBV5-1 to TRBJ2-7, with D possibly being TRBD2 (5 bases). V lost 5 bases to trimming and J lost 3 bases, with 12 bases between them. Germline lookup yields CDR1 SGHRS and CDR2 YFSETQ. The CDR3 has 13 amino acids. The CDR3 sequence is CASRGNGVYEQYF. The CDR3 nucleotides read TGCGCCAGCAGGGGTAACGGGGTCTACGAGCAGTACTTC.

The chain joins TRBV3-1 (or the pseudogene TRBV3-2) to TRBJ1-1, with D perhaps matching TRBD1 (5 bases). This CDR3 contains 20 residues. Germline-derived CDR1 and CDR2 are LGHDT and YNNKEL (reference sequence). V dropped 0 bases and J dropped 7 bases, with 30 bases sitting between them. CDR3 sequence reads: CASSQEHLAGRTGSHFEAFF. The CDR3 region has the DNA TGTGCCAGCAGCCAAGAACACTTGGCAGGGCGGACCGGCTCCCACTTTGAAGCTTTCTTT.

The genes are TRBV11-2 and TRBJ1-3, with D possibly matching TRBD1 (5 bases). V gave up 11 bases and J gave up 0 bases, with 14 bases separating them. This CDR3 comprises 14 residues. Germline assignment: CDR1 SGHAT and CDR2 FQNNGV. The CDR3 DNA follows: TGTGCCTACAGGCGGGGGGGCTCTGGAAACACCATATATTTT. It codes for CAYRRGGSGNTIYF. Combining the CDR3 with reference TRBV11-2 and TRBJ1-3 gives the whole variable domain EAGVAQSPRYKIIEKRQSVAFWCNPISGHATLYWYQQILGQGPKLLIQFQNNGVVDDSQLPKDRFSAERLKGVDSTLKIQPAKLEDSAVYLCAYRRGGSGNTIYFGEGSWLTVV.

The sample holds one count of this clone. J is TRBJ2-5 and V is TRBV15, with a weak D call TRBD2 (5 bases). CDR3 length: 15 amino acids. V was clipped by 0 bases and J by 1 base, with 9 bases between them. From germline, CDR1 is LNHNV and CDR2 YYDKDF (reference sequence). This chain's CDR3 is CATSRDRSGQETQYF. The CDR3 coding sequence is TGTGCCACCAGCAGAGACCGGAGCGGCCAAGAGACCCAGTACTTC.

This chain joins TRBV6-4 and TRBJ1-3; D is unclear. This CDR3 is 15 amino acids long. Trimming removed 3 bases from V and 2 bases from J, with 11 bases in between. Per the germline V gene, CDR1 is MRHNA and CDR2 is SNTAGT. CDR3 loop: CASSEFSGAGNTIYF. In nucleotides, the CDR3 is TGTGCCAGCAGTGAATTCTCGGGAGCTGGAAACACCATATATTTT.

The chain uses TRBV5-1 and TRBJ1-1; no firm D call. CDR3 length equals 14 residues. Trimming removed 3 bases from V and 1 base from J, with 10 bases in between. CDR1 and CDR2 (germline): SGHRS, YFSETQ. CDR3 bases: TGCGCCAGCAGCTCTGGAAAAAGGAACACTGAAGCTTTCTTT. It is translated as CASSSGKRNTEAFF.

The chain links TRBV6-5 to TRBJ2-3, with D perhaps matching TRBD1 (6 bases). V dropped 6 bases and J dropped 3 bases, with 10 bases sitting between them. Germline V gene sequence: CDR1 MNHEY, CDR2 SVGAGI. The CDR3 is made up of 13 amino acids. CDR3 sequence (DNA): TGTGCCAGCAGCCCACAGGGAACAGATACGCAGTATTTT. This codes for CASSPQGTDTQYF.

The V gene is TRBV4-2, the J gene TRBJ2-7, with unresolved D. The ends were cut back, 0 bases at V and 6 bases at J, with 12 bases in the middle. This CDR3 has 14 amino acids. Germline V gene lookup returns CDR1 LGHNA and CDR2 YNFKEQ. CDR3 sequence reads: CASSQDLALPEQYF. Written as DNA, the CDR3 is TGTGCCAGCAGCCAAGATCTGGCTTTGCCCGAGCAGTACTTC.

The rearrangement joins TRBV11-2 to TRBJ1-6; 7 bases are a match to TRBD1. Losses at the gene ends were 1 base for V and 7 bases for J; bases not matched to a gene: 4. Germline V gives CDR1 SGHAT, CDR2 FQNNGV. The CDR3 sequence is 15 residues long. The CDR3, as DNA: TGTGCCAGCAGCTTAGCGACAGGGTGGAATTCACCCCTCCACTTT. Translation gives CASSLATGWNSPLHF.

The CDR3 protein is CASSHEDTQYF. The CDR3 DNA is TGTGCCAGCAGCCACGAAGATACGCAGTATTTT. The chain combines TRBV7-9 with TRBJ2-3; D is uncertain. Germline V gene data show CDR1 as SEHNR and CDR2 as FQNEAQ (reference sequence). V gave up 5 bases and J gave up 5 bases, with 5 bases separating them. The CDR3 is 11 amino acids.

V is TRBV2 and J is TRBJ2-1, with TRBD2 matching 7 bases. This CDR3 has 13 amino acids. Germline CDR1 SNHLY, CDR2 FYNNEI. J was trimmed by 4 bases and V by 8 bases; bases with no gene match: 5. The CDR3, as DNA: TGTGCCAGCGGCGGACTAGTTTACAATGAGCAGTTCTTC. This codes for CASGGLVYNEQFF.

The chain carries TRBV11-2 and TRBJ2-7; 9 nucleotides match TRBD2. CDR3 length: 15 amino acids. Trimming removed 6 bases from V and 4 bases from J; junction bases left unmatched: 10. The V gene's germline CDR1 is SGHAT and CDR2 FQNNGV. CDR3: CASRAPGLAGYEQYF. For the CDR3, the DNA is TGTGCCAGCAGGGCTCCGGGACTAGCAGGGTACGAGCAGTACTTC.

This chain uses TRBV7-9 with TRBJ1-6; 7 positions match TRBD1. CDR1 is SEHNR and CDR2 is FQNEAQ in the germline V gene (reference sequence). The CDR3 runs 14 residues. J gave up 9 bases and V 2 bases, and 4 bases lay outside the gene matches. The CDR3 loop reads CASSLYRGASPLHF. The CDR3 nucleotides read TGTGCCAGCAGCTTATACAGGGGAGCTTCACCCCTCCACTTT.

This clone was found once. V gene TRBV6-5 combines with J gene TRBJ1-4; 8 positions agree with TRBD1. Per the germline V gene, CDR1 is MNHEY and CDR2 is SVGAGI. The CDR3 is made up of 15 amino acids. V lost 2 bases and J lost 6; bases outside the gene matches: 5. The CDR3 bases are TGTGCCAGCAGTTACGCGGACAGGGCTTATGAAAAACTGTTTTTT. Translating it yields CASSYADRAYEKLFF.

This clone was seen a single time. This chain connects TRBV29-1 to TRBJ1-1, with a weak D call TRBD1 (6 bases). Per the germline V gene, CDR1 is SQVTM and CDR2 is ANQGSEA. The CDR3 runs to 12 residues. The V and J ends lost 3 bases and 1 base respectively, with 6 bases between them. The CDR3 loop reads CSVDRGNTEAFF. CDR3 in DNA: TGCAGCGTTGACAGGGGGAACACTGAAGCTTTCTTT. The whole variable domain, filled in from reference TRBV29-1 and TRBJ1-1, reads SAVISQKPSRDICQRGTSLTIQCQVDSQVTMMFWYRQQPGQSLTLIATANQGSEATYESGFVIDKFPISRPNLTFSTLTVSNMSPEDSSIYLCSVDRGNTEAFFGQGTRLTVV.

Only a few counts were recorded for this clone. This rearrangement joins TRBV21-1 to TRBJ1-2. TRBV21-1 is labeled a pseudogene. The CDR3 has 15 amino acids. Here the CDR3 reads CASGGEGCLSYGYTF. CDR3 nucleotide sequence: TGTGCCAGCGGTGGGGAGGGGTGTTTAAGCTATGGCTACACCTTC.

The gene calls are TRBV10-3 and TRBJ2-1; weak D call: TRBD2 (5 bases). The CDR3 contains 15 residues. Germline V lookup: CDR1 ENHRY, CDR2 SYGVKD. Trimming removed 0 bases from V and 10 bases from J, with 16 bases in between. The CDR3 loop is CAISESTRDRREQFF. CDR3 nucleotide sequence: TGTGCCATCAGTGAGTCGACCCGGGATCGGAGGGAGCAGTTCTTC.

This sequence joins TRBV9 and TRBJ1-2; D gene ambiguous. V lost 0 bases and J 8 bases, leaving 17 bases between the germline ends. Germline V lookup: CDR1 SGDLS, CDR2 YYNGEE. This CDR3 is built from 15 residues. CDR3 region: CASSVDWTVTGGYTF. DNA for the CDR3: TGTGCCAGCAGCGTAGACTGGACGGTTACGGGAGGCTACACCTTC.

The rearrangement uses TRBV14 and TRBJ2-7, with 9 bases identical to TRBD2. Germline V lookup: CDR1 SGHDN, CDR2 FVKESK. The CDR3 loop spans 19 amino acids. Germline trimming cut 4 bases from V and 3 bases from J; bases unmatched to any gene: 19. The CDR3 sequence is CASSLSSGDSQRWGYEQYF. The CDR3 DNA sequence: TGTGCCAGCAGCCTCTCTAGCGGGGACTCTCAACGGTGGGGCTACGAGCAGTACTTC.